This TCR beta chain was retrieved from a study of CD8+ T cells in alopecia areata. General study points: Many expanded lesional clones stayed in scalp and blood while on tofacitinib. Sequencing of scalp tissue also captures the resident alphabeta T cells of normal skin.

The sample's treatment: oral pan-JAK inhibitor, 5-10 mg twice daily. Sorted out of PBMCs were CD4+ T cells and CD8+ T cells. As for this clone: Antigen specificity is unknown.

The CDR3 contains 14 residues. Losses at the gene ends were 5 bases for V and 3 bases for J; bases not matched to a gene: 3. The germline CDR1 and CDR2 sequences are MNHEY and SMNVEV (reference sequence). Extraction of RNA preceded its reverse transcription into cDNA, which served as the sequencing template. Only in-frame clones appear in the TCRdb table, and some are missing; sequencing was by immunoSEQ multiplex PCR. Of fewer than 200,000 clones in the sample, around 58% were seen once. This material consisted of CD8+ T cells sorted from blood, taken at week 24, from a patient treated with tofacitinib. The chain uses TRBV27 and TRBJ2-2; 7 positions agree with TRBD1. This clonotype was sampled from a human donor with alopecia areata. CDR3 sequence: CASSPTGHTGELFF. The CDR3 DNA follows: TGTGCCAGCAGTCCGACAGGGCACACCGGGGAGCTGTTTTTT.